The rows below give T cell receptor beta chains drawn from one sample of a study of blood T cell repertoires in COVID-19. Using immunoSEQ multiplex PCR, the repertoire was profiled, and TCRdb retains in-frame clones only, with some absent. The table shows 200,000 to 300,000 clones, with around 88% occurring only once. Source material: PBMCs or T cells enriched from blood (not recorded which). All receptors derive from a woman in her forties with acute COVID-19. CDR3s include the opening cysteine and the closing phenylalanine or tryptophan. D genes are given only for firm matches. Clone sizes are given selectively: once, few, many, or a class where the clone is expanded.

-	TRBJ2-5	TRBV5-1	TRBD1	CASSVNRGEETQYF	TGCGCCAGCAGCGTTAACAGGGGTGAAGAGACCCAGTACTTC
few	TRBJ2-1	TRBV6-4	TRBD2	CASSDGTNNEQFF	TGTGCCAGCAGTGACGGGACTAACAATGAGCAGTTCTTC
-	TRBJ2-1	TRBV29-1	TRBD2	CSVVFIAGALNEQFF	TGCAGCGTTGTTTTCATAGCGGGGGCTCTCAATGAGCAGTTCTTC
few	TRBJ1-5	TRBV30	TRBD1	CAWSPLPGGGNQPQHF	TGTGCCTGGAGCCCTCTGCCAGGGGGTGGGAATCAGCCCCAGCATTTT
-	TRBJ1-2	TRBV19	-	CASSPPPVNYGYTF	TGTGCCAGTAGCCCCCCCCCGGTTAACTATGGCTACACCTTC
-	TRBJ1-1	TRBV18	TRBD1	CASSPLGTDVRGTEAFF	TGTGCCAGCTCACCTCTCGGGACAGACGTGAGGGGGACTGAAGCTTTCTTT
-	TRBJ1-4	TRBV7-2	TRBD1	CASTDRGNEKLFF	TGTGCCAGCACTGACAGGGGGAATGAAAAACTGTTTTTT
-	TRBJ2-2	TRBV11-3	-	CASSLRQVTGELFF	TGTGCCAGCAGCTTACGCCAGGTCACCGGGGAGCTGTTTTTT
-	TRBJ1-2	TRBV30	-	CAWRGDTYGYTF	TGTGCCTGGAGGGGGGACACCTATGGCTACACCTTC
-	TRBJ2-1	TRBV11-3	-	CASSRTVFEQFF	TGTGCCAGCAGCCGGACTGTCTTTGAGCAGTTCTTC
-	TRBJ2-3	TRBV7-2	-	CASSLYQGRDTQYF	TGTGCCAGCAGCTTATATCAGGGGAGAGATACGCAGTATTTT
-	TRBJ2-2	TRBV3-1/TRBV3-2	TRBD1	CASSLGQGRPGELFF	TGTGCCAGCAGCCTCGGACAGGGAAGACCCGGGGAGCTGTTTTTT
few	TRBJ1-5	TRBV30	TRBD1	CAWTHKQGAPSNQPQHF	TGTGCCTGGACTCATAAACAGGGGGCGCCCTCCAATCAGCCCCAGCATTTT
once	TRBJ2-5	TRBV11-3	TRBD2	CASSFGGGRGAGATQYF	TGTGCCAGCAGCTTCGGTGGCGGGAGGGGAGCGGGGGCGACCCAGTACTTC
-	TRBJ2-7	TRBV6-1	TRBD2	CASSERGTSRYEQYF	TGTGCCAGCAGTGAACGGGGGACTAGCAGGTACGAGCAGTACTTC
-	TRBJ2-1	TRBV10-1	-	CASSESLASHNEQFF	TGCGCCAGCAGTGAGTCTCTCGCTAGCCACAATGAGCAGTTCTTC